The 27 T cell receptor beta chains below come from one sample, sequenced in a study of CD8 T cells in ankylosing spondylitis. These receptors lack a known antigen. TCRdb independently ran MiXCR on the 5' RACE reads; one entry per CDR3 protein. The sample holds about 840,000 distinct CDR3 sequences; about an eighth are singletons and the top ten take 0.51%. Whole-study findings and limits: A TCR beta motif made of about 8 highly homologous variants seemed typical of ankylosing spondylitis blood.

Sequenced material: blood, either unsorted or a sorted T cell fraction (not recorded which). These receptors were taken from a male donor with ankylosing spondylitis.

This clonotype turned up a few times. The rearrangement uses TRBV4-3 and TRBJ2-3, with no clear D. Trimming pared 4 bases from V and 3 bases from J, leaving 8 bases between. The length of the CDR3 is 13 residues. Germline V lookup: CDR1 LGHNA, CDR2 YSLEER. CDR3 loop: CASSRRVTDTQYF. The DNA of the CDR3 is TGCGCCAGCAGCCGCCGTGTTACAGATACGCAGTATTTT.

This sequence joins TRBV20-1 and TRBJ2-2; no definite D call. Germline V gene sequence: CDR1 DFQATT, CDR2 SNEGSKA (reference sequence). The CDR3 sequence is 16 residues long. Trimming took 2 bases from V and 0 from J, leaving 13 bases between them. The CDR3 coding sequence is TGCAGTGCTAGACCCTTCACGGCCTCGAACACCGGGGAGCTGTTTTTT. It specifies CSARPFTASNTGELFF.

This chain connects TRBV5-1 to TRBJ2-7; D not resolved. Trimming cost V 0 bases and J 0 bases, with 13 bases left between them. Germline CDR1 SGHRS, CDR2 YFSETQ. CDR3 length equals 16 residues. This chain's CDR3 is CASSLVPGSSSYEQYF. The CDR3 bases are TGCGCCAGCAGCTTGGTCCCGGGCTCAAGCTCCTACGAGCAGTACTTC.

In its sample, this clonotype was seen many times. CDR3 loop: CAISSGNEQFF. The CDR3 nucleotides read TGTGCCATCAGCAGTGGGAATGAGCAGTTCTTC. The chain joins TRBV10-3 to TRBJ2-1; D is ambiguous. CDR1 and CDR2 from the germline V gene are ENHRY and SYGVKD. The CDR3 consists of 11 residues. Trimming took 6 bases from V and 7 from J, leaving 7 bases between them.

The chain carries TRBV4-1 and TRBJ2-1, with a tentative D call TRBD2 (6 bases). The CDR3 is made up of 17 amino acids. With 2 bases removed from V and 7 bases from J, the gap between germline ends came to 21 bases. Per germline, CDR1 MGHRA and CDR2 YSYEKL. The CDR3 DNA sequence: TGCGCCAGCAGCCAACTTGTAGGGAGACTAGAGGGGAATGAGCAGTTCTTC. Its translation is CASSQLVGRLEGNEQFF.

This clonotype occurred a few times. V and J are TRBV6-1 and TRBJ2-5, with D possibly TRBD2 on 5 matching bases. This CDR3 has 15 residues. Trimming removed 6 bases from V and 0 bases from J, with 14 bases in between. The germline V gene encodes CDR1 MNHNS and CDR2 SASEGT. This chain's CDR3 is CASRSGDWYQETQYF. For the CDR3, the DNA is TGTGCCAGCAGAAGCGGCGATTGGTACCAAGAGACCCAGTACTTC.

A few counts support this clonotype. V usage is TRBV20-1 and J usage is TRBJ1-2; TRBD1 matches 9 bases. This CDR3 spans 13 amino acids. From germline, CDR1 is DFQATT and CDR2 SNEGSKA (reference sequence). V shed 1 base, J shed 3 bases, and the junction held 0 bases outside the gene matches. This CDR3 is CSARGDRDYGYTF. The DNA of the CDR3 is TGCAGTGCTAGAGGGGACAGGGACTATGGCTACACCTTC.

This clonotype was picked up a small number of times. The rearrangement uses TRBV5-1 and TRBJ1-1; D unclear. The germline CDR1 and CDR2 sequences are SGHRS and YFSETQ. V was shortened by 0 bases and J by 5 bases, with 11 bases between the two germline ends. The CDR3 is 14 residues long. The DNA of the CDR3 is TGCGCCAGCAGCTTGGATATAGGGAAAACTGAAGCTTTCTTT. This gives the protein CASSLDIGKTEAFF.

J is TRBJ2-3 and V is TRBV2; 10 nucleotides align to TRBD1. Germline assignment: CDR1 SNHLY and CDR2 FYNNEI. J lost 0 bases, V lost 6 bases, and 24 bases had no gene match. The CDR3 spans 22 residues. The CDR3 sequence is CASRTFSLPWDRGHTSTDTQYF. The DNA of the CDR3 is TGTGCCAGCAGAACATTTTCCCTCCCCTGGGACAGGGGACATACTAGCACAGATACGCAGTATTTT.

J is TRBJ2-3 and V is TRBV4-2, with a weak D call TRBD2 (6 bases). V was shortened by 4 bases and J by 0 bases, with 11 bases between the two germline ends. In germline, CDR1 is LGHNA, CDR2 YNFKEQ. There are 15 residues in the CDR3. CDR3: CASSPRTTSTDTQYF. Here the CDR3 DNA reads TGTGCCAGCAGCCCGCGGACTACTAGCACAGATACGCAGTATTTT.

This sequence joins TRBV6-2 or TRBV6-3 and TRBJ1-5; 8 nucleotides match TRBD1. CDR1 is MNHEY, CDR2 SVGEGT, per germline. V lost 6 bases, J lost 9 bases, and 10 bases stayed unmatched. The CDR3 extends over 14 amino acids. The CDR3 is CASSDRGSIGPQHF. The CDR3 nucleotides are TGTGCCAGCAGCGACAGGGGAAGTATAGGGCCCCAGCATTTT.

There are many counts of this clonotype. The chain recombines TRBV29-1 with TRBJ2-7; D is uncertain. The V gene lost 4 bases and the J gene lost 2 bases, with 9 bases spanning the gap. This CDR3 is built from 12 residues. The germline V gene encodes CDR1 SQVTM and CDR2 ANQGSEA. CDR3 DNA: TGCAGCGTTGGGCGGACCACCTACGAGCAGTACTTC. It yields the protein CSVGRTTYEQYF.

This rearrangement joins TRBV4-3 to TRBJ2-7, with unresolved D. The CDR3 has 13 residues. Between the trimmed V and J ends, which lost 0 bases and 4 bases, there was a span of 7 bases. The V gene's germline CDR1 is LGHNA and CDR2 YSLEER. The CDR3 DNA is TGCGCCAGCAGCCAAGATGTCCCATACGAGCAGTACTTC. Residues: CASSQDVPYEQYF.

This clonotype was found a few times. The V call is TRBV20-1, the J call TRBJ1-5; D ambiguous. Deletions cut 0 bases from V and 5 bases from J, with 8 bases between. The CDR3 runs to 13 residues. Germline V CDR1 and CDR2: DFQATT, SNEGSKA (reference sequence). The CDR3 sequence is CSARDDPDQPQHF. The CDR3 nucleotides read TGCAGTGCTAGAGATGACCCTGATCAGCCCCAGCATTTT.

V usage is TRBV7-8 and J usage is TRBJ2-2; D gene uncertain. Deletions cut 5 bases from V and 0 bases from J, with 16 bases between. The CDR3 has 17 amino acids. Germline V gene sequence: CDR1 SGHVS, CDR2 FQNEAQ. The CDR3 DNA reads as TGTGCCAGCAGCCTAAAGATAGACGCTTCGAACACCGGGGAGCTGTTTTTT. Translating it yields CASSLKIDASNTGELFF.

The chain links TRBV5-1 to TRBJ1-1; D is unclear. The CDR3 loop spans 14 amino acids. Germline V gene lookup returns CDR1 SGHRS and CDR2 YFSETQ. Between the trimmed V and J ends, which lost 0 bases and 4 bases, there was a span of 10 bases. The CDR3 DNA is TGCGCCAGCAGCTTGGAGGTTCGGGGCACTGAAGCTTTCTTT. Translating it yields CASSLEVRGTEAFF.

The chain is built from TRBV2 and TRBJ2-5, with D perhaps TRBD2 (6 bases). The CDR3 extends over 14 amino acids. With 3 bases removed from V and 4 bases from J, the gap between germline ends came to 12 bases. Germline CDR1 is SNHLY and CDR2 is FYNNEI. The CDR3, as DNA: TGTGCCAGCAGTGAGGGACGGGGAGGAGAGACCCAGTACTTC. The encoded protein is CASSEGRGGETQYF.

This clonotype occurred a few times. CDR3 in amino acids: CSASSGSHEADTQYF. In DNA form, the CDR3 reads TGCAGTGCTAGTAGCGGGAGTCACGAGGCAGATACGCAGTATTTT. V and J are TRBV20-1 and TRBJ2-3, with 9 bases identical to TRBD2. The CDR3 contains 15 residues. CDR1 and CDR2 from the germline V gene are DFQATT and SNEGSKA (reference sequence). The trim removed 3 bases at V and 4 bases at J, leaving 8 bases unmatched.

V is TRBV20-1 and J is TRBJ2-1, with D possibly being TRBD1 or TRBD2 (5 bases each). Trimming took 8 bases from V and 2 from J, leaving 13 bases between them. CDR3 length: 13 amino acids. Looked up from germline, CDR1 is DFQATT and CDR2 is SNEGSKA (reference sequence). CDR3 amino acids: CSSRDGTYNEQFF. CDR3 bases: TGCAGTAGTAGGGACGGGACCTACAATGAGCAGTTCTTC.

The chain carries TRBV6-5 and TRBJ2-2, with a weak D call TRBD2 (6 bases). Germline CDR1 MNHEY, CDR2 SVGAGI. V gave up 3 bases and J gave up 3 bases, with 14 bases separating them. The CDR3 contains 16 residues. The CDR3 protein is CASSYHAEGDTGELFF. In nucleotides, the CDR3 is TGTGCCAGCAGTTATCACGCGGAGGGTGACACCGGGGAGCTGTTTTTT.

The chain combines TRBV20-1 with TRBJ1-1; D is perhaps TRBD1 (6 bases). This CDR3 spans 14 amino acids. Germline CDR1 DFQATT, CDR2 SNEGSKA (reference sequence). V gave up 2 bases and J gave up 2 bases, with 12 bases separating them. CDR3 region: CSARSQGTNTEAFF. As DNA, the CDR3 is TGCAGTGCTAGATCTCAGGGGACTAACACTGAAGCTTTCTTT.

V gene TRBV7-2 combines with J gene TRBJ2-5; unclear D gene. V was shortened by 3 bases and J by 0 bases, with 14 bases between the two germline ends. The length of the CDR3 is 16 residues. The germline gives CDR1 SGHTA, CDR2 FQGNSA. CDR3: CASSFSRSPYQETQYF. For the CDR3, the DNA is TGTGCCAGCAGCTTTTCCCGGTCTCCGTACCAAGAGACCCAGTACTTC.

The chain is built from TRBV27 and TRBJ1-6; D is uncertain. This CDR3 is built from 16 residues. Trimming took 5 bases from V and 7 from J, leaving 18 bases between them. Germline V CDR1 and CDR2: MNHEY, SMNVEV (reference sequence). CDR3 protein: CASSRTKIWSNSPLHF. In DNA, the CDR3 is TGTGCCAGCAGTCGCACGAAAATTTGGTCGAATTCACCCCTCCACTTT.

V and J are TRBV20-1 and TRBJ1-2, with 10 bases that match TRBD1. Looked up from germline, CDR1 is DFQATT and CDR2 is SNEGSKA (reference sequence). This CDR3 region has 15 residues. V lost 6 bases, J lost 4 bases, and 11 bases stayed unmatched. The CDR3 loop reads CSAPTGGASGYGYTF. CDR3 DNA sequence: TGCAGTGCCCCGACAGGGGGCGCGTCGGGCTATGGCTACACCTTC.

This chain connects TRBV29-1 to TRBJ1-6; 9 positions match TRBD1. The V segment lost 6 bases and the J segment 7 bases; nucleotides outside the gene matches: 4. CDR3 length equals 13 residues. Germline-derived CDR1 and CDR2 are SQVTM and ANQGSEA. The CDR3 sequence: CSVSTGGNSPLHF. The CDR3 region has the DNA TGCAGCGTGTCGACAGGGGGGAATTCACCCCTCCACTTT.

The rearrangement joins TRBV20-1 to TRBJ1-1, with D tentatively TRBD1 (5 bases). Germline V gene lookup returns CDR1 DFQATT and CDR2 SNEGSKA (reference sequence). The ends were cut back, 0 bases at V and 14 bases at J, with 19 bases in the middle. This CDR3 is 13 amino acids long. The CDR3 DNA sequence: TGCAGTGCTAGAGAGAGGGGCGGCTTCGGCGACTTCTTT. The encoded protein is CSARERGGFGDFF.

This clonotype has a handful of counts. The CDR3 nucleotides are TGTGCCAGCTCTACTAGCGGGAGGGCCTACGAGCAGTACTTC. Translating gives CASSTSGRAYEQYF. The rearrangement uses TRBV7-9 and TRBJ2-7; 13 bases match TRBD2. CDR1 is SEHNR and CDR2 is FQNEAQ in the germline V gene (reference sequence). V trimming: 8 bases; J trimming: 2 bases; junction bases outside the gene matches: 3. This CDR3 is 14 amino acids long.